This TCR beta chain was captured in a study of T cell repertoires in cytomegalovirus infection. CDR1 and CDR2 from the germline V gene are SNHLY and FYNNEI. This CDR3 is 13 amino acids long. Study-level points and caveats: Dominating the ex vivo response were HLA-C-restricted CMV-specific TCR beta clonotypes.

Regarding this clonotype: Its target is unknown.

MiXCR, run by TCRdb on the reads, gives a single entry per CDR3 protein. This sample yields approximately 770,000 distinct CDR3 sequences, of which almost 30% are seen a single time; roughly 14% belongs to the top ten. The sample consisted of cultured CD8+ T cells from PBMCs, taken from culture after CMV antigen stimulation. This TCR was recovered from a human donor in good health (CMV status not recorded). Some clones in this sample may be carry-over from other donors' samples. The J gene is TRBJ1-1, the V gene TRBV2; D ambiguous. The chain's CDR3 is CVPPESVGTEAFF. CDR3 sequence (DNA): TGTGTCCCCCCGGAAAGCGTGGGCACTGAAGCTTTCTTT.